This TCR beta chain is drawn from a study of T cell changes during pregnancy in multiple sclerosis. Produced via immunoSEQ multiplex PCR; TCRdb's table is partial and in-frame only. The sample lists just over 35,000 clones; 93% were seen once. There are 15 residues in the CDR3. In germline, CDR1 is SQVTM, CDR2 ANQGSEA. The ends lost 7 bases at V and 4 bases at J; junction bases unmatched: 6. The sequencing here drew on CD4+ T cells from peripheral blood mononuclear cells, taken in the first trimester of pregnancy. The TCR sequence derives from a female donor with multiple sclerosis, enrolled in a pregnancy study. J is TRBJ2-1 and V is TRBV29-1; 14 bases match TRBD2. The CDR3 reads CSASGLAGVYNEQFF. The DNA for the CDR3 is TGCAGCGCCTCGGGACTAGCGGGAGTTTACAATGAGCAGTTCTTC.